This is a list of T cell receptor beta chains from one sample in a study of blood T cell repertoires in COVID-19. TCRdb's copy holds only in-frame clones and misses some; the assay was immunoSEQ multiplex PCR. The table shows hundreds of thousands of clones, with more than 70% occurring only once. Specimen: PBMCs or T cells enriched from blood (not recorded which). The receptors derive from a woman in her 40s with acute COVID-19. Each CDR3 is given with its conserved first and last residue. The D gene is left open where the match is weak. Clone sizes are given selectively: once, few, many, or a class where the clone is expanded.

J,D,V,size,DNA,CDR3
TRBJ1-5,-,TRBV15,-,TGTGCCACCAGCTCCCGGACAGCTGGCAATCAGCCCCAGCATTTT,CATSSRTAGNQPQHF
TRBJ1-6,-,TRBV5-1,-,TGCGCCAGCAGCTTGGAAGGGACGGCAGGAGGGTCACCCCTCCACTTT,CASSLEGTAGGSPLHF
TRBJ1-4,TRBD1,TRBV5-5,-,TGTGCCAGCAGCCCGGGACAGGGGGCTCTAGGGGATGAAAAACTGTTTTTT,CASSPGQGALGDEKLFF
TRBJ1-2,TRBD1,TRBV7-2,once,TGTGCCAGCAGTCAAGGACAGGGGGCATATGGCTACACCTTC,CASSQGQGAYGYTF
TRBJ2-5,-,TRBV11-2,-,TGTGCCAGCAGCTTAGTCCTTTCGGGAATTGAGACCCAGTACTTC,CASSLVLSGIETQYF
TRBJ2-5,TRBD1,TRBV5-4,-,TGTGCCAGCAGCTTGGCGACAGGGTTCCAAGAGACCCAGTACTTC,CASSLATGFQETQYF
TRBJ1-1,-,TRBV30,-,TGTGCCCTTACGGTACTGAACACTGAAGCTTTCTTT,CALTVLNTEAFF
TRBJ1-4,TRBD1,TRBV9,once,TGTGCCAGCAGCCCAACCGGGACAGGCAATGAAAAACTGTTTTTT,CASSPTGTGNEKLFF
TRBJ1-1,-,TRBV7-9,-,TGTGCCAGCAGCTTAGCCAGGGGCGAAGCTTTCTTT,CASSLARGEAFF
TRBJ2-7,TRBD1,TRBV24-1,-,TGTGCCACCAGTGACCCAAAGGACAGGAGCCACGAGCAGTACTTC,CATSDPKDRSHEQYF
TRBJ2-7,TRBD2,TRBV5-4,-,TGTGCCAGCAGCTCGGGACTAGCGGACCCCTCCTACGAGCAGTACTTC,CASSSGLADPSYEQYF
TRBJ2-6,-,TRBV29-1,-,TGCAGCGGCCTAGACTCTGGGGCCAACGTCCTGACTTTC,CSGLDSGANVLTF
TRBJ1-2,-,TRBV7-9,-,TGTGCCAGCAGCTTAGAGGGGAACTATGGCTACACCTTC,CASSLEGNYGYTF
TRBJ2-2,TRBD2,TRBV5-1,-,TGCGCCAGCAGCTTCGGACTAGCGGGAGGGCCGTCGAACACCGGGGAGCTGTTTTTT,CASSFGLAGGPSNTGELFF
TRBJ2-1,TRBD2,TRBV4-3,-,TGCGCCAGCAGCCCCGGCGATATGACTAGCGGGTTTGAGCAGTTCTTC,CASSPGDMTSGFEQFF
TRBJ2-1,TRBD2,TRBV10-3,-,TGTGCCATCAGTCCGGGACTAGCGAACAATGAGCAGTTCTTC,CAISPGLANNEQFF
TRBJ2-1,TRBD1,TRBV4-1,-,TGCGCCAGCAGCCAGACCCCCGGGACAGGGACCGACAATGAGCAGTTCTTC,CASSQTPGTGTDNEQFF
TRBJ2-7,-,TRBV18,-,TGTGCCAGCTCACCTAAAGAAGGGACTTCCTACGAGCAGTACTTC,CASSPKEGTSYEQYF
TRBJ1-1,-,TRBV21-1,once,TGTGCCAGCAGCCCCCGGACAGGGGGGAACACTGAAGCTTTCTTT,CASSPRTGGNTEAFF
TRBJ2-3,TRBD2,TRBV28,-,TGTGCCAGCAGTTGGGCTAGCGGTCCAGATACGCAGTATTTT,CASSWASGPDTQYF
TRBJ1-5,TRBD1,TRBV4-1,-,TGCGCCAGCAGCCAAGCGACAGGGGTGGGACAGCCCCAGCATTTT,CASSQATGVGQPQHF
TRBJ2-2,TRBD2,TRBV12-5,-,TGTGCTAGTGGTTTGGTACTAAGGGGACTAGCGGGACGAGTCGGGGAGCTGTTTTTT,CASGLVLRGLAGRVGELFF
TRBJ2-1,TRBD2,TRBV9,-,TGTGCCAGCAACAGCGGGACTACCAACAATGAGCAGTTCTTC,CASNSGTTNNEQFF
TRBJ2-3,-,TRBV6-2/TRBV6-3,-,TGTGCCAGCAGTTACTTCGGCGGGACTAGCACAGATACGCAGTATTTT,CASSYFGGTSTDTQYF
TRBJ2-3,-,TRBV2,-,TGTGCCAGCACCCTACCCCCCGATACGCAGTATTTT,CASTLPPDTQYF
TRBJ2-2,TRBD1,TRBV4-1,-,TGCGCCAGCAGCCGATCGGGACAGGGGAACACCGGGGAGCTGTTTTTT,CASSRSGQGNTGELFF
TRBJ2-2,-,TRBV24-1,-,TGTGCCACCAGTGATTCCGGGTCGGGCACCGGGGAGCTGTTTTTT,CATSDSGSGTGELFF
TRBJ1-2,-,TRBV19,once,TGTGCCAGTAGTATAGTGGACGGCAGGGTGAGATCGAACTATGGCTACACCTTC,CASSIVDGRVRSNYGYTF
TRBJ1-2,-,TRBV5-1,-,TGCGCCAGCAGCCTGGATCGTAACTATGGCTACACCTTC,CASSLDRNYGYTF
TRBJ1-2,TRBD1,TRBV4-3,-,TGCGCCAGCAGCCGGGATGGACAGGGGATCTATGGCTACACCTTC,CASSRDGQGIYGYTF
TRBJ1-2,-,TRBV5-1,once,TGCGCCAGCAGCCCCGGTCGGACAGACACTAACTATGGCTACACCTTC,CASSPGRTDTNYGYTF
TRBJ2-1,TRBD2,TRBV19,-,TGTGCCAGTAGTATAGTTGTAGCGGGAGGGGATGAGCAGTTCTTC,CASSIVVAGGDEQFF
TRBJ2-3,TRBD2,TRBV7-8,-,TGTGCCAGCGCTCTAGATTTCATAGCTAGCGGGCCCCACACAGATACGCAGTATTTT,CASALDFIASGPHTDTQYF
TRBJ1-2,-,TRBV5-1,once,TGCGCCAGCAGCTTGGTAGAAGCACGGGGCTATGGCTACACCTTC,CASSLVEARGYGYTF
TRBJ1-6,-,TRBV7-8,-,TGTGCCAGCAAATACTCGATGACACCCCTCCACTTT,CASKYSMTPLHF
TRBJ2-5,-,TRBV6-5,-,TGTGCCAGCAGTTACTCGTCGGGAATAGAGACCCAGTACTTC,CASSYSSGIETQYF
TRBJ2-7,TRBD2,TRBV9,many,TGTGCCAGCAGCAGGGGACTAGCGGGAGATTTGTACGAGCAGTACTTC,CASSRGLAGDLYEQYF
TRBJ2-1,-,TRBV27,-,TGTGCCAGCAGTGCCCATAGCTACAATGAGCAGTTCTTC,CASSAHSYNEQFF
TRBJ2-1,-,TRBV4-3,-,TGCGCCAGCAGCCAAGATGGTCGGGCGGGGACCTTCGATTACAATGAGCAGTTCTTC,CASSQDGRAGTFDYNEQFF
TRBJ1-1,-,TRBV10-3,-,TGTGCCGCCACAACAGCGAACACTGAAGCTTTCTTT,CAATTANTEAFF
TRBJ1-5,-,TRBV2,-,TGTGCCAGCAGACAACAGACGTCTCGTCAGCCCCAGCATTTT,CASRQQTSRQPQHF
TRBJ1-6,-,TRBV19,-,TGTGCCAGTAGTATGGTTGGCGCAGGGGCTTCACCCCTCCACTTT,CASSMVGAGASPLHF
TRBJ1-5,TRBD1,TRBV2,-,TGTGCCAGCAAGACAGGGGTTAATCAGCCCCAGCATTTT,CASKTGVNQPQHF
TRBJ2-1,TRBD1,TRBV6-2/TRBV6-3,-,TGTGCCAGCAGTTTACAGGGGAGCTCCTACAATGAGCAGTTCTTC,CASSLQGSSYNEQFF
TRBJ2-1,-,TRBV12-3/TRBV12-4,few,TGTGCCAGCAGGCGGGACGCCGTCAATGAGCAGTTCTTC,CASRRDAVNEQFF
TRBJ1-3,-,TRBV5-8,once,TGTGCCAGCCCCTCAGCGGGAAACACCATATATTTT,CASPSAGNTIYF
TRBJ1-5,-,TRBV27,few,TGTGCCAGCAGGCCTGGGGGGGCCCATAGCAATCAGCCCCAGCATTTT,CASRPGGAHSNQPQHF
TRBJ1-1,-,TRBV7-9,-,TGTGCCAGCAGCCAGCAGCCGGGCACTGAAGCTTTCTTT,CASSQQPGTEAFF